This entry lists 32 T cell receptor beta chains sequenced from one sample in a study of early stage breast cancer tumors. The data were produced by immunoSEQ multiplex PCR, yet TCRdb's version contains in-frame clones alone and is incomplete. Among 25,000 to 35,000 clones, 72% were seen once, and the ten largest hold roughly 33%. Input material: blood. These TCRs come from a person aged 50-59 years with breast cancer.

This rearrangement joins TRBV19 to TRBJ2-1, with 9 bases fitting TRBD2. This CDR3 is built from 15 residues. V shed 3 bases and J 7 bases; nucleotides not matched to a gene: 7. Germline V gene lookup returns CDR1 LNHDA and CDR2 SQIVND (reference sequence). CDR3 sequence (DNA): TGTGCCAGTAGTATGGCTAGCGGGGTTCTTAATGAGCAGTTCTTC. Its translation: CASSMASGVLNEQFF.

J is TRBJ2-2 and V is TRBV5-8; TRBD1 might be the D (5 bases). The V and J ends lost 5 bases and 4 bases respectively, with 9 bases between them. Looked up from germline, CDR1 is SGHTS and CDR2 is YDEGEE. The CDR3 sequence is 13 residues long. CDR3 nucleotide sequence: TGTGCCAGCAGTTTCCAGGGCACCGGGGAGCTGTTTTTT. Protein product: CASSFQGTGELFF. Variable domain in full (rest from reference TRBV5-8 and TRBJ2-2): EAGVTQSPTHLIKTRGQQATLRCSPISGHTSVYWYQQALGLGLQFLLWYDEGEERNRGNFPPRFSGRQFPNYSSELNVNALELEDSALYLCASSFQGTGELFFGEGSRLTVL.

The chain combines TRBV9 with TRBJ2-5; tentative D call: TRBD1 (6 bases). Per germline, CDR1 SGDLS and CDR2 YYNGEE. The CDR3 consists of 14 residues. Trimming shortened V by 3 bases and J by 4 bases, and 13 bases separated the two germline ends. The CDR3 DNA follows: TGTGCCAGCAGCGCCGGATGGGACACAGAGACCCAGTACTTC. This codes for CASSAGWDTETQYF.

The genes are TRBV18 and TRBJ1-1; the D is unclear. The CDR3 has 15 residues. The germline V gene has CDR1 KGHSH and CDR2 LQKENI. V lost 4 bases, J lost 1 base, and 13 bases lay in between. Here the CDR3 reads CASSRSEQPNTEAFF. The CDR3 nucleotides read TGTGCCAGCTCACGAAGCGAACAGCCGAACACTGAAGCTTTCTTT.

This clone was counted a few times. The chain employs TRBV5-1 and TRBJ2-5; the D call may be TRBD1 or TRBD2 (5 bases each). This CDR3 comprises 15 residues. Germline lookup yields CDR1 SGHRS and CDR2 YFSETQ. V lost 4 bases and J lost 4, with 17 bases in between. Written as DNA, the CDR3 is TGCGCCAGCAGCGGGGACGGAAAGAGGGGAGAGACCCAGTACTTC. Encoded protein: CASSGDGKRGETQYF.

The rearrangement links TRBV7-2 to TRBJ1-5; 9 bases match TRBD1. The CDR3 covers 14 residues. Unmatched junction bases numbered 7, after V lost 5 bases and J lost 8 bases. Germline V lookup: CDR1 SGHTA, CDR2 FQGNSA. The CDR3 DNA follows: TGTGCCAGCAGCCAGGGACAGGGAGGAGAGCCCCAGCATTTT. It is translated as CASSQGQGGEPQHF.

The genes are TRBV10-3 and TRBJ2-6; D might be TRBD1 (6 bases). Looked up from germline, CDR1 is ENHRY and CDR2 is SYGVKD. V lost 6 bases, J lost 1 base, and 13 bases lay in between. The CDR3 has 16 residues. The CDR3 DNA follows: TGTGCCATCAGGCCACGACAGGATTCTGGGGCCAACGTCCTGACTTTC. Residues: CAIRPRQDSGANVLTF.

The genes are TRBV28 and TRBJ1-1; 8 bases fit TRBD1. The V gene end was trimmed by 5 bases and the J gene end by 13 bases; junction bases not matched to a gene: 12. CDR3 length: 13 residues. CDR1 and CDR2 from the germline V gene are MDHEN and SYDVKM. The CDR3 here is CASSRPTGDVGFF. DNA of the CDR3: TGTGCCAGCAGTAGGCCGACAGGGGATGTGGGTTTCTTT.

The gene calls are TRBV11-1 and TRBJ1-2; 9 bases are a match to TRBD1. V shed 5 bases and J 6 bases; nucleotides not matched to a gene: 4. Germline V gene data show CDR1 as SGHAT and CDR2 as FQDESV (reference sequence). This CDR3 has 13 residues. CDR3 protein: CASSLGTGNGYTF. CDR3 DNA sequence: TGTGCCAGCAGCCTCGGGACAGGGAATGGCTACACCTTC.

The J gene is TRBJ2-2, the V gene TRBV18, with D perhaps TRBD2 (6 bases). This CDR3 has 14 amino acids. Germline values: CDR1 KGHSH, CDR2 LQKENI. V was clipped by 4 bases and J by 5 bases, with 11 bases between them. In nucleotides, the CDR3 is TGTGCCAGCTCACAAACGGAGGGAACCGGGGAGCTGTTTTTT. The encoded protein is CASSQTEGTGELFF. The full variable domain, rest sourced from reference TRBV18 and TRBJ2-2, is NAGVMQNPRHLVRRRGQEARLRCSPMKGHSHVYWYRQLPEEGLKFMVYLQKENIIDESGMPKERFSAEFPKEGPSILRIQQVVRGDSAAYFCASSQTEGTGELFFGEGSRLTVL.

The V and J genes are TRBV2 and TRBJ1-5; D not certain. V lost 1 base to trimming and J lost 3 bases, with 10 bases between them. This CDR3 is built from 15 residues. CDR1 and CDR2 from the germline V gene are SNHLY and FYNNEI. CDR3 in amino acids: CASSEGRTYNQPQHF. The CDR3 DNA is TGTGCCAGCAGTGAAGGCCGGACCTACAATCAGCCCCAGCATTTT.

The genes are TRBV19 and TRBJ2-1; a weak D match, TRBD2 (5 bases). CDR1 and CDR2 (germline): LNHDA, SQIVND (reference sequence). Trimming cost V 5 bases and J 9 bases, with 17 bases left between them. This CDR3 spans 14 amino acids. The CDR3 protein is CASSPWGLGSEQFF. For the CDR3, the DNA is TGTGCCAGTAGTCCCTGGGGTCTAGGGAGTGAGCAGTTCTTC.

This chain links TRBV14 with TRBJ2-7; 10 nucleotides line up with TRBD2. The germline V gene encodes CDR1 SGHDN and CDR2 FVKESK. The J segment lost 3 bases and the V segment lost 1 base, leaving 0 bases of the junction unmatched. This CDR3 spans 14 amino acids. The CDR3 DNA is TGTGCCAGCAGCCAAGGACTAGCGGGCTACGAGCAGTACTTC. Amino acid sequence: CASSQGLAGYEQYF.

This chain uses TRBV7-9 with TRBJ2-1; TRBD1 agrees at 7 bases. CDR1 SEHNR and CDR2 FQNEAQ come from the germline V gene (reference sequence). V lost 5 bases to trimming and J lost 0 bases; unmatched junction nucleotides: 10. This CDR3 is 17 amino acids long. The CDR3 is CASSTTDRPSSYNEQFF. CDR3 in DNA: TGTGCCAGCAGCACAACGGACAGGCCGAGCTCCTACAATGAGCAGTTCTTC.

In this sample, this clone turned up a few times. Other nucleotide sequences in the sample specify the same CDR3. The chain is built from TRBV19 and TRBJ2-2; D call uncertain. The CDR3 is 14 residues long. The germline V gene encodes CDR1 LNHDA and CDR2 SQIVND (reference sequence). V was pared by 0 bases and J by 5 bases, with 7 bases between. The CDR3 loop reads CASSIDRGTGELFF. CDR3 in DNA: TGTGCCAGTAGTATAGACCGAGGAACCGGGGAGCTGTTTTTT.

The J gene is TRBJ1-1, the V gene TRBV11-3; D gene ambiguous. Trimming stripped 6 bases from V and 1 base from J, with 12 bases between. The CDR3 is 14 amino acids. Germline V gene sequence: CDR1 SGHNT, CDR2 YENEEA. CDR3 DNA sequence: TGTGCCAGCAGATCCGGACGGGCGAACACTGAAGCTTTCTTT. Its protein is CASRSGRANTEAFF.

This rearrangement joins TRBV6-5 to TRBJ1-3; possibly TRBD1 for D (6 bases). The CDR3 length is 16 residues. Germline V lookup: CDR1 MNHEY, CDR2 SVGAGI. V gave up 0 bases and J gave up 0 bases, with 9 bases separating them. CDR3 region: CASSYSTGLSGNTIYF. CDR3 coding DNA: TGTGCCAGCAGTTACTCGACAGGCCTCTCTGGAAACACCATATATTTT.

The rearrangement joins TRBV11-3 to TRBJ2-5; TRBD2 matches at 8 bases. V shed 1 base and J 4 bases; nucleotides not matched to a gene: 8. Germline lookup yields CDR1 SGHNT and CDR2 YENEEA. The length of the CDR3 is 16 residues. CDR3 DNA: TGTGCCAGCAGCTTAGGGGCGCGAGGACTAGCAGAGACCCAGTACTTC. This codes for CASSLGARGLAETQYF.

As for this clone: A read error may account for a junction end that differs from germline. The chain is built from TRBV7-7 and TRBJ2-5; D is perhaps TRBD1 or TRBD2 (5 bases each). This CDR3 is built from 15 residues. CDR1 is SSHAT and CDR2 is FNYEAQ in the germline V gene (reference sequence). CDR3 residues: CASSLDGGPQETQYF. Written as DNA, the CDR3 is TGTGCTAGCAGCTTAGATGGGGGTCCCCAAGAGACCCAGTACTTC.

The CDR3 spells CASSDVNQQFF. The DNA for the CDR3 is TGTGCCAGCAGCGACGTAAACCAGCAGTTCTTC. The gene calls are TRBV14 and TRBJ2-1; D gene ambiguous. CDR3 length equals 11 residues. Germline CDR1 is SGHDN and CDR2 is FVKESK. V was pared by 5 bases and J by 11 bases, with 10 bases between. Drawing the rest from reference TRBV14 and TRBJ2-1, the complete variable domain is EAGVTQFPSHSVIEKGQTVTLRCDPISGHDNLYWYRRVMGKEIKFLLHFVKESKQDESGMPNNRFLAERTGGTYSTLKVQPAELEDSGVYFCASSDVNQQFFGPGTRLTVL.

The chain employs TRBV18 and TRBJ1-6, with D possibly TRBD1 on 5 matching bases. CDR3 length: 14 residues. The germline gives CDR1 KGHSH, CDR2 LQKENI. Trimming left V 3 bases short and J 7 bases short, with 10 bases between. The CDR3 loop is CASSPGGGNSPLHF. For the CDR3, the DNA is TGTGCCAGCTCACCCGGGGGGGGAAATTCACCCCTCCACTTT.

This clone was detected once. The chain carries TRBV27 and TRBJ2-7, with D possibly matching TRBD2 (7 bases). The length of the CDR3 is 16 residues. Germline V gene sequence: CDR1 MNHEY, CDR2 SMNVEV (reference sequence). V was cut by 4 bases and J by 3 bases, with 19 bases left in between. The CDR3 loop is CASSSGRGAEIYEQYF. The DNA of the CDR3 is TGTGCCAGCAGTTCCGGCCGGGGGGCGGAGATCTACGAGCAGTACTTC.

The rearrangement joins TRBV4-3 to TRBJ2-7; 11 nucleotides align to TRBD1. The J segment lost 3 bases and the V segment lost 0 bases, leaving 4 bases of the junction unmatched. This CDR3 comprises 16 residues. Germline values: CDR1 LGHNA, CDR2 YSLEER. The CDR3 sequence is CASSQDEGTGGYEQYF. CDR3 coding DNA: TGCGCCAGCAGCCAAGATGAGGGGACAGGGGGCTACGAGCAGTACTTC.

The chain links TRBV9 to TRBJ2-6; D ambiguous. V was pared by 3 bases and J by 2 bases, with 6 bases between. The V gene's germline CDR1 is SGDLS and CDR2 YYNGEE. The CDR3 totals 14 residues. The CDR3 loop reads CASSGLTGANVLTF. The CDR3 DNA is TGTGCCAGCAGCGGCCTAACTGGGGCCAACGTCCTGACTTTC.

The CDR3 nucleotides read TGTGCCAGCAGCCCGCCGCAGGGCAGGGAGACCCAGTACTTC. Its translation is CASSPPQGRETQYF. The chain has TRBV7-2 and TRBJ2-5, with D perhaps matching TRBD1 (5 bases). V shed 5 bases and J shed 5 bases, with 15 bases lying between them. Germline assignment: CDR1 SGHTA and CDR2 FQGNSA. This CDR3 has 14 residues.

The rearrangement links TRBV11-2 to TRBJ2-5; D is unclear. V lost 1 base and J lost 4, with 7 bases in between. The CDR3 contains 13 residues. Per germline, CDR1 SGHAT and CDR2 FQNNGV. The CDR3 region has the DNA TGTGCCAGCAGCTTAGGCAATCCAGAGACCCAGTACTTC. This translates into CASSLGNPETQYF.

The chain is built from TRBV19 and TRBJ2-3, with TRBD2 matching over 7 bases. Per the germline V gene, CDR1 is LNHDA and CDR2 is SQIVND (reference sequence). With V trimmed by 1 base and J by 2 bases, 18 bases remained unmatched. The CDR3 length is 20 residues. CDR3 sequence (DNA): TGTGCCAGTAGTATAGTGTTCTTTGGCGGTGGACTAGGCCTCACAGATACGCAGTATTTT. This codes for CASSIVFFGGGLGLTDTQYF. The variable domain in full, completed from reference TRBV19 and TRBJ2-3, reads DGGITQSPKYLFRKEGQNVTLSCEQNLNHDAMYWYRQDPGQGLRLIYYSQIVNDFQKGDIAEGYSVSREKKESFPLTVTSAQKNPTAFYLCASSIVFFGGGLGLTDTQYFGPGTRLTVL.

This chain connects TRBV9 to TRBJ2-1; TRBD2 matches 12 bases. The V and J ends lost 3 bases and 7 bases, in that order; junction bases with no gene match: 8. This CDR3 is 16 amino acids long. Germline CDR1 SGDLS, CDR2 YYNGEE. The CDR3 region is CASSGWTSGEVNEQFF. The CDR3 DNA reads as TGTGCCAGCAGCGGATGGACTAGCGGGGAGGTGAATGAGCAGTTCTTC.

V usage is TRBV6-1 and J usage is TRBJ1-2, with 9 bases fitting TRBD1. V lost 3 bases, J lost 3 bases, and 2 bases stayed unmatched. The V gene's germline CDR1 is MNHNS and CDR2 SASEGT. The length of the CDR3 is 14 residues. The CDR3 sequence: CASSDGTGYYGYTF. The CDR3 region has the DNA TGTGCCAGCAGTGATGGGACAGGGTACTATGGCTACACCTTC.

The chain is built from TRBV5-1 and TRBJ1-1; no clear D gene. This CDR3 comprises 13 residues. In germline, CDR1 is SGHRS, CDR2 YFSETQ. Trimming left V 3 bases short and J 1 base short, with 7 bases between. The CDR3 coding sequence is TGCGCCAGCAGCTATGACACGAACACTGAAGCTTTCTTT. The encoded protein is CASSYDTNTEAFF.

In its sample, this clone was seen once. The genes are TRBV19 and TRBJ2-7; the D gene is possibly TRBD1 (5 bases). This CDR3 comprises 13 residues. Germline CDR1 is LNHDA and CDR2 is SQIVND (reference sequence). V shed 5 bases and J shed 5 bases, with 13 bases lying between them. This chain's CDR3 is CASSRQGRNEQYF. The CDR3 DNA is TGTGCCAGTAGTCGGCAGGGTCGGAACGAGCAGTACTTC.

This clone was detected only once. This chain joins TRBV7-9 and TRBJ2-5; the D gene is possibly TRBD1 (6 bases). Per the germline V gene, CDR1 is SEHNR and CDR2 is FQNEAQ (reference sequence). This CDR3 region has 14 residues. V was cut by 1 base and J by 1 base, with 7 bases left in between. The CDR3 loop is CASSLGGGQETQYF. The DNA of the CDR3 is TGTGCCAGCAGCTTAGGAGGGGGCCAAGAGACCCAGTACTTC. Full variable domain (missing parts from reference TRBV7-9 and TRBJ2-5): DTGVSQNPRHKITKRGQNVTFRCDPISEHNRLYWYRQTLGQGPEFLTYFQNEAQLEKSRLLSDRFSAERPKGSFSTLEIQRTEQGDSAMYLCASSLGGGQETQYFGPGTRLLVL.